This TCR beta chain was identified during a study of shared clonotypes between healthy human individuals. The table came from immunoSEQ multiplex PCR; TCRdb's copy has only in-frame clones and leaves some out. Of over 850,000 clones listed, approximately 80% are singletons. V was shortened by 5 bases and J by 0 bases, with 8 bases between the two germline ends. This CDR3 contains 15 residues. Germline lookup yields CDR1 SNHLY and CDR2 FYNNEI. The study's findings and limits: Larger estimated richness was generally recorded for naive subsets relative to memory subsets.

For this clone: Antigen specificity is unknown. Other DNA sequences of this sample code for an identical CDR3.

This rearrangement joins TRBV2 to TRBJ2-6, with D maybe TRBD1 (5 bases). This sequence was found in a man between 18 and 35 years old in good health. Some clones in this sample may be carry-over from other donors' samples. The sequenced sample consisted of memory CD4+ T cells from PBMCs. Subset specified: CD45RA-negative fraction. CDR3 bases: TGTGCCAGCAGTAGGGGTGGCTCTGGGGCCAACGTCCTGACTTTC. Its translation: CASSRGGSGANVLTF.